These T cell receptor beta chains were read from a single sample in a study of shared T cell receptors in the human thymus. The data were produced by immunoSEQ multiplex PCR, yet TCRdb's version contains in-frame clones alone and is incomplete. This sample has approximately 400,000 clones, with approximately 95% found just once. Input material: thymocytes. These receptors all come from a human donor. CDR3s include the opening cysteine and the closing phenylalanine or tryptophan. Each record gives: J gene, clone size, V gene, D gene, CDR3 DNA, CDR3 protein. D genes are given only for firm matches. Clone sizes are given selectively: once, few, many, or a class where the clone is expanded.

TRBJ1-1	NA	TRBV14	NA	TGTGCCAGCAGCCAGGTCAGGGCCGTTGAAGCTTTCTTT	CASSQVRAVEAFF
TRBJ1-5	NA	TRBV2	TRBD1	TGTGCCAGCAGTGAAGTTAAACAGGGGGCTCTAGGCAATCAGCCCCAGCATTTT	CASSEVKQGALGNQPQHF
TRBJ2-7	NA	TRBV18	NA	TGTGCCAGCTCGCCGTTGGTTTGCGACTCAAGCTCCTACGAGCAGTACTTC	CASSPLVCDSSSYEQYF
TRBJ1-4	NA	TRBV7-9	TRBD1	TGTGCCAGCAGCTCGGGACAGGGAAGAGACACAAATGAAAAACTGTTTTTT	CASSSGQGRDTNEKLFF
TRBJ2-5	NA	TRBV19	NA	TGTGCCACGGGACCAGAATTCGGGACCCAGTACTTC	CATGPEFGTQYF
TRBJ1-3	NA	TRBV5-8	TRBD1	TGTGCCAGCAGCTTACCAGGGGACAGGGACTCTGGAAACACCATATATTTT	CASSLPGDRDSGNTIYF
TRBJ2-7	NA	TRBV10-3	TRBD2	TGTGCCATCAGTGAGATAGTGGGAGGGGTAACCTACGAGCAGTACTTC	CAISEIVGGVTYEQYF
TRBJ2-1	NA	TRBV19	NA	TGTGCCAGTAGTTTCAACTCCGAACACTCCTCAGGGGATGGGAGAAATGAGCAGTTCTTC	CASSFNSEHSSGDGRNEQFF
TRBJ1-5	NA	TRBV4-3	NA	TGCGCCAGCAAACTCATAAATCAGCCCCAGCATTTT	CASKLINQPQHF
TRBJ2-7	NA	TRBV28	TRBD1	TGTGCCAGCAGTTCGTATCCGGGACAGGGGGCAGGCGAGCAGTACTTC	CASSSYPGQGAGEQYF
TRBJ2-7	NA	TRBV27	NA	TGTGCCAGCAGTTCGCCTCGACCGAATTCCCGCTCCTACGAGCAGTACTTC	CASSSPRPNSRSYEQYF
TRBJ2-1	NA	TRBV2	TRBD1	TGTGCCAGCATAGGACAGGGGGCTATCGTCAATGAGCAGTTCTTC	CASIGQGAIVNEQFF
TRBJ2-7	NA	TRBV5-1	TRBD2	TGCGCCAGCAGCTTGGTGGGACTAGCGCCTGACGAGCAGTACTTC	CASSLVGLAPDEQYF
TRBJ2-1	NA	TRBV28	TRBD1	TGTGCCAGCAGAGGAGGACAGGGTTACGATGAGCAGTTCTTC	CASRGGQGYDEQFF
TRBJ2-2	once	TRBV5-4	NA	TGTGCCAGCAGCCCCTTAAGGAGGGCCGGGGAGCTGTTTTTT	CASSPLRRAGELFF
TRBJ1-5	NA	TRBV28	NA	TGTGCCAGCAATCAGTCCGATCTCAATCAGCCCCAGCATTTT	CASNQSDLNQPQHF
TRBJ1-1	once	TRBV12-5	TRBD1	TGTGCTAGTGGTTTGATCGGACAGGGGGTCGCTTTCTTT	CASGLIGQGVAFF
TRBJ2-1	NA	TRBV11-3	TRBD1	TGTGCCAGCAGCCCCGGCCGAGACAGGGGATACAATGAGCAGTTCTTC	CASSPGRDRGYNEQFF
TRBJ1-1	NA	TRBV18	NA	TGTGCCAGCTCACCACTGCGGGGCGTGGGGACTGAAGCTTTCTTT	CASSPLRGVGTEAFF
TRBJ2-7	NA	TRBV27	TRBD2	TGTGCCAGCCGAGCCCGGGAGGGCCCATCCTACGAGCAGTACTTC	CASRAREGPSYEQYF
TRBJ1-1	NA	TRBV28	NA	TGTGCCAGCAGTTTAAAGCCGGGTACAGCTTTCTTT	CASSLKPGTAFF
TRBJ1-1	NA	TRBV5-1	NA	TGCGCCAGCACCTTCGTAGGGGGGACCACTGAAGCTTTCTTT	CASTFVGGTTEAFF
TRBJ1-2	NA	TRBV7-2	NA	TGTGCCAGCAGCCCCGACAGTAACTATGGCTACACCTTC	CASSPDSNYGYTF
TRBJ1-2	NA	TRBV4-1	NA	TGCGCCAGCAGCCCGTCGCCGGGGTCAGGCCGGGGCTACACCTTC	CASSPSPGSGRGYTF
TRBJ2-7	NA	TRBV6-5	TRBD1	TGTGCCAGCAGTTTTCGACAGGGGGTCTACGAGCAGTACTTC	CASSFRQGVYEQYF
TRBJ2-4	NA	TRBV28	NA	TGTGCCAGCGACAGAGGAAACATTCAGTACTTC	CASDRGNIQYF
TRBJ2-7	NA	TRBV11-2	TRBD2	TGTGCCAGCAGCCAGGGACTAGCGGACCCCTACGAGCAGTACTTC	CASSQGLADPYEQYF
TRBJ2-1	NA	TRBV18	TRBD2	TGTGCCAGCTCACCGGGGGGCCAGGTGGCGGGACTAGCGGGAGGGACCTACAATGAGCAGTTCTTC	CASSPGGQVAGLAGGTYNEQFF
TRBJ2-3	NA	TRBV4-2	NA	TGTGCCAGCAGCCAAGATTTTCCCAAGAGGACCAAACCTACAGATACGCAGTATTTT	CASSQDFPKRTKPTDTQYF
TRBJ1-5	NA	TRBV6-1	NA	TGTGCCAGCGGAGATAACCCCCAGCATTTT	CASGDNPQHF
TRBJ2-7	NA	TRBV5-4	NA	TGTGCCAGCAGCTTGGCCGGGACCCCGGGGACCTACGAGCAGTACTTC	CASSLAGTPGTYEQYF
TRBJ1-1	NA	TRBV28	NA	TGTGCCAGCAGCGAAAGGACAGCGGACACTGAAGCTTTCTTT	CASSERTADTEAFF
TRBJ2-1	NA	TRBV9	NA	TGTGCCAGCAGCGGGGGTGATATCTCCTACAATGAGCAGTTCTTC	CASSGGDISYNEQFF
TRBJ2-1	NA	TRBV7-9	TRBD1	TGTGCCAGCAGCACCCAGGGACAGCGCAATGAGCAGTTCTTC	CASSTQGQRNEQFF
TRBJ1-3	NA	TRBV28	NA	TGTGCCAGCAGTCATAACCCCTCTGGAAACACCATATATTTT	CASSHNPSGNTIYF
TRBJ2-7	once	TRBV5-4	TRBD2	TGTGCCAGCAGCTTCGGTCCCCTAGCGGGAGTTCACTCCTACGAGCAGTACTTC	CASSFGPLAGVHSYEQYF
TRBJ2-3	NA	TRBV28	NA	TGTGCCAGCAGTTCCCCGGGGCCCCCTCAGGCAGATACGCAGTATTTT	CASSSPGPPQADTQYF
TRBJ2-5	NA	TRBV4-3	TRBD2	TGCGCCAGCAGCCAAGAAACGAGGACTAGCGGTCTAGAGACCCAGTACTTC	CASSQETRTSGLETQYF
TRBJ2-1	NA	TRBV6-4	TRBD2	TGTGCCAGCAGTACGGGACTAGCCCCCTACAATGAGCAGTTCTTC	CASSTGLAPYNEQFF
TRBJ2-1	once	TRBV19	NA	TGTGCCAGTAGTATAACCAGCGTGATTTTCAATGAGCAGTTCTTC	CASSITSVIFNEQFF
TRBJ2-7	NA	TRBV10-3	NA	TGTGCCATCAGTGAAAGTCAGGGTATCTACGAGCAGTACTTC	CAISESQGIYEQYF
TRBJ1-4	NA	TRBV28	NA	TGTGCCAGCAGTTTCGAGGTGGACAGACCTTCTAATGAAAAACTGTTTTTT	CASSFEVDRPSNEKLFF
TRBJ1-5	NA	TRBV27	NA	TGTGCCAGCAGTTTTAGGGGCCTAAAGTATCAGCCCCAGCATTTT	CASSFRGLKYQPQHF
TRBJ2-1	NA	TRBV6-5	TRBD2	TGTGCCAGCAGCCGGGGGGGGGAACACAATGAGCAGTTCTTC	CASSRGGEHNEQFF
TRBJ2-3	NA	TRBV7-2	NA	TGTGCCAGCAGCTTTGGGCCCAGCACAGATACGCAGTATTTT	CASSFGPSTDTQYF
TRBJ2-2	once	TRBV29-1	TRBD1	TGCAGCGTTGACGTACTGCAGGGGGCCCGGAACACCGGGGAGCTGTTTTTT	CSVDVLQGARNTGELFF
TRBJ1-2	NA	TRBV15	NA	TGTGCCACCAGCAGAGCACATCCCCCCGACCCTAACTATGGCTACACCTTC	CATSRAHPPDPNYGYTF
TRBJ2-5	NA	TRBV19	TRBD1	TGTGCCAGTAGTATCGACAGGGGAGTAAGCGGACCCCAAGAGACCCAGTACTTC	CASSIDRGVSGPQETQYF
TRBJ2-2	NA	TRBV13	NA	TGTGCCAGCAGCGCAGCTGAGGGGGAGCTGTTTTTT	CASSAAEGELFF
TRBJ2-5	NA	TRBV4-1	NA	TGCGCCAGCAGCCCTCCGGGACTCCGTCCCCAGTACTTC	CASSPPGLRPQYF
TRBJ2-1	NA	TRBV6-6	NA	TGTGCCAGCAGTTTTAGGGGGGTACTCGGTGAGCAGTTCTTC	CASSFRGVLGEQFF
TRBJ2-7	NA	TRBV5-8	NA	TGTGCCAGCAGCGTGCGGACACTTCACTACGAGCAGTACTTC	CASSVRTLHYEQYF
TRBJ2-3	NA	TRBV5-1	TRBD1	TGCGCCAGCAGCTTGGATTTCTGGGATGGACAGGGGATCGAAGATACGCAGTATTTT	CASSLDFWDGQGIEDTQYF